These 22 T cell receptor beta chains came from one sample sequenced in a study of T cell responses to AZD1222 COVID-19 vaccine. The repertoire was sequenced with immunoSEQ multiplex PCR; TCRdb's copy has only in-frame clones and lacks some. The sample has 140,000 to 150,000 clones, around 85% seen once. The sample consisted of peripheral blood, taken on day 0 of AZD1222 vaccination. These receptors were collected from an adult in good health.

This clone came up once. This chain links TRBV6-5 with TRBJ2-2; 7 bases are a match to TRBD1. V lost 0 bases to trimming and J lost 7 bases; unmatched junction nucleotides: 5. Germline CDR1 and CDR2: MNHEY and SVGAGI. The length of the CDR3 is 15 residues. The CDR3 protein is CASSYSTGSGGELFF. CDR3 DNA sequence: TGTGCCAGCAGTTACTCGACAGGGTCGGGCGGGGAGCTGTTTTTT.

The rearrangement uses TRBV7-2 and TRBJ1-1, with unresolved D. CDR1 is SGHTA and CDR2 is FQGNSA in the germline V gene. CDR3 length: 14 amino acids. Trimming took 2 bases from V and 1 from J, leaving 8 bases between them. In nucleotides, the CDR3 is TGTGCCAGCAGCTTATACCCTTCGAACACTGAAGCTTTCTTT. Encoded protein: CASSLYPSNTEAFF.

The CDR3 bases are TGTGCCAGCAGTGAAGTCGGACCCTACGAGCAGTACTTC. Its protein product is CASSEVGPYEQYF. This chain uses TRBV6-1 with TRBJ2-7, with D hard to call. The CDR3 loop spans 13 amino acids. The germline V gene has CDR1 MNHNS and CDR2 SASEGT. The V and J ends lost 1 base and 2 bases respectively, with 6 bases between them.

This clone was counted once. V gene TRBV2 combines with J gene TRBJ2-1; TRBD2 matches at 14 bases. The CDR3 contains 15 residues. The germline gives CDR1 SNHLY, CDR2 FYNNEI. V shed 4 bases, J shed 4 bases, and the junction held 0 bases outside the gene matches. Here the CDR3 reads CASSGTSGRYNEQFF. CDR3 DNA sequence: TGTGCCAGCAGTGGGACTAGCGGGAGGTACAATGAGCAGTTCTTC.

V is TRBV18 and J is TRBJ2-7, with TRBD2 as a possible D gene (5 bases). V was clipped by 3 bases and J by 3 bases, with 18 bases between them. The V gene's germline CDR1 is KGHSH and CDR2 LQKENI. The CDR3 extends over 16 amino acids. This CDR3 reads CASSPPGVQRIYEQYF. The CDR3 nucleotides are TGTGCCAGCTCACCCCCCGGGGTACAGCGAATCTACGAGCAGTACTTC.

This clone is a singleton in its sample. This chain's CDR3 is CASSQDRTPYNEQFF. In nucleotides, the CDR3 is TGTGCCAGCAGCCAAGATCGGACGCCCTACAATGAGCAGTTCTTC. The J gene is TRBJ2-1, the V gene TRBV4-2; unclear D gene. Looked up from germline, CDR1 is LGHNA and CDR2 is YNFKEQ. The CDR3 sequence is 15 residues long. Trimming cost V 0 bases and J 2 bases, with 8 bases left between them.

CDR3 region: CASRTGATEAFF. The CDR3 region has the DNA TGTGCCAGCAGGACCGGGGCTACTGAAGCTTTCTTT. The chain has TRBV6-5 and TRBJ1-1; D is possibly TRBD1 (5 bases). Trimming took 6 bases from V and 5 from J, leaving 10 bases between them. The CDR3 totals 12 residues. CDR1 and CDR2 from the germline V gene are MNHEY and SVGAGI.

V and J are TRBV10-1 and TRBJ2-7, with TRBD1 matching 7 bases. The CDR3 sequence is 13 residues long. Germline V gene sequence: CDR1 WNHNN, CDR2 SYGVQD (reference sequence). Losses at the gene ends were 5 bases for V and 4 bases for J; bases not matched to a gene: 5. The CDR3 reads CASSIAQGYEQYF. The CDR3 nucleotides read TGCGCCAGCAGTATCGCACAGGGGTACGAGCAGTACTTC.

The gene calls are TRBV19 and TRBJ2-7, with TRBD2 identical over 14 bases. Unmatched junction bases numbered 2, after V lost 4 bases and J lost 6 bases. The germline V gene has CDR1 LNHDA and CDR2 SQIVND (reference sequence). This CDR3 is built from 14 residues. The CDR3 DNA reads TGTGCCAGTAGTACTGGACTAGCGGGAGGCGAGCAGTACTTC. It specifies CASSTGLAGGEQYF.

This clone was recorded a few times. The chain uses TRBV19 and TRBJ2-3, with D perhaps TRBD1 (6 bases). The CDR3 consists of 17 residues. CDR1 LNHDA and CDR2 SQIVND come from the germline V gene (reference sequence). V was clipped by 8 bases and J by 0 bases, with 21 bases between them. CDR3 sequence reads: CASAIGGWAQSTDTQYF. Written as DNA, the CDR3 is TGTGCCAGTGCTATAGGGGGTTGGGCACAAAGCACAGATACGCAGTATTTT. Based on the CDR3 plus reference TRBV19 and TRBJ2-3, the full variable domain is DGGITQSPKYLFRKEGQNVTLSCEQNLNHDAMYWYRQDPGQGLRLIYYSQIVNDFQKGDIAEGYSVSREKKESFPLTVTSAQKNPTAFYLCASAIGGWAQSTDTQYFGPGTRLTVL.

This chain uses TRBV10-1 with TRBJ1-5; D unclear. The ends were cut back, 0 bases at V and 5 bases at J, with 5 bases in the middle. The CDR3 has 13 amino acids. The germline gives CDR1 WNHNN, CDR2 SYGVQD (reference sequence). The CDR3, as DNA: TGCGCCAGCAGTGAGTCTCCGGATCAGCCCCAGCATTTT. Translating it yields CASSESPDQPQHF.

The V gene is TRBV7-2, the J gene TRBJ2-1; perhaps TRBD2 as D (6 bases). Trimming removed 4 bases at V and 9 bases at J, with 16 bases between. Germline V gene data show CDR1 as SGHTA and CDR2 as FQGNSA. The CDR3 covers 14 residues. CDR3 nucleotides: TGTGCCAGCAGCTACCGACTAGACCTTGGTGAGCAGTTCTTC. Its protein product is CASSYRLDLGEQFF.

The chain recombines TRBV6-5 with TRBJ1-1; D is unresolved. This CDR3 contains 14 residues. Germline V gives CDR1 MNHEY, CDR2 SVGAGI. The ends were cut back, 1 base at V and 3 bases at J, with 9 bases in the middle. CDR3 sequence reads: CASSYFVGDTEAFF. The CDR3 bases are TGTGCCAGCAGTTACTTTGTTGGGGACACTGAAGCTTTCTTT.

The V gene is TRBV7-8, the J gene TRBJ1-5, with unresolved D. Germline-derived CDR1 and CDR2 are SGHVS and FQNEAQ. Trimming removed 2 bases at V and 6 bases at J, with 11 bases between. CDR3 size: 14 residues. The CDR3, as DNA: TGTGCCAGCAGCTTAACGGGCGGTGGTCAGCCCCAGCATTTT. This encodes CASSLTGGGQPQHF. The full variable domain, in which reference TRBV7-8 and TRBJ1-5 provide the parts outside the CDR3, is GAGVSQSPRYKVAKRGQDVALRCDPISGHVSLFWYQQALGQGPEFLTYFQNEAQLDKSGLPSDRFFAERPEGSVSTLKIQRTQQEDSAVYLCASSLTGGGQPQHFGDGTRLSIL.

This clone showed up many times. V and J are TRBV5-1 and TRBJ1-3; D call uncertain. Trimming shortened V by 4 bases and J by 0 bases, and 17 bases separated the two germline ends. The CDR3 length is 17 residues. Germline assignment: CDR1 SGHRS and CDR2 YFSETQ. CDR3 in DNA: TGCGCCAGCAGCCTTTTAGGAGACTCTTCCTCTGGAAACACCATATATTTT. As protein: CASSLLGDSSSGNTIYF.

The CDR3 reads CASNIQGGPSYEQYF. CDR3 DNA sequence: TGCGCCAGCAACATTCAGGGAGGCCCGTCCTACGAGCAGTACTTC. V and J are TRBV5-1 and TRBJ2-7, with D possibly being TRBD2 (6 bases). The ends were cut back, 6 bases at V and 1 base at J, with 17 bases in the middle. CDR1 SGHRS and CDR2 YFSETQ come from the germline V gene. The CDR3 runs to 15 residues.

This sequence joins TRBV6-2 or TRBV6-3 and TRBJ2-1; a weak D match, TRBD2 (5 bases). Germline-derived CDR1 and CDR2 are MNHEY and SVGEGT. The CDR3 spans 14 residues. V was cut by 2 bases and J by 3 bases, with 8 bases left in between. CDR3 protein: CASSYTGNYNEQFF. The CDR3, as DNA: TGTGCCAGCAGTTACACCGGGAACTACAATGAGCAGTTCTTC.

The CDR3 region is CASSPRTGGYGYTF. The CDR3 DNA reads TGTGCCAGCAGCCCGAGGACAGGGGGCTATGGCTACACCTTC. V usage is TRBV11-2 and J usage is TRBJ1-2; 10 nucleotides align to TRBD1. Germline V gene data show CDR1 as SGHAT and CDR2 as FQNNGV. V shed 5 bases and J 4 bases; nucleotides not matched to a gene: 4. The CDR3 contains 14 residues.

The rearrangement joins TRBV4-1 to TRBJ2-3; D is ambiguous. Germline V gene lookup returns CDR1 MGHRA and CDR2 YSYEKL. Trimming took off 1 base at V and 0 bases at J, with 5 bases between the two ends. The CDR3 runs to 14 residues. CDR3 sequence reads: CASSQVGSTDTQYF. The CDR3 DNA is TGCGCCAGCAGCCAAGTCGGTAGCACAGATACGCAGTATTTT.

The V call is TRBV29-1, the J call TRBJ1-4, with a weak D call TRBD1 (6 bases). Trimming removed 5 bases from V and 1 base from J, with 11 bases in between. The germline V gene has CDR1 SQVTM and CDR2 ANQGSEA. The CDR3 runs to 14 residues. The CDR3 loop is CSVLGARTNEKLFF. The CDR3, as DNA: TGCAGCGTTCTGGGGGCGCGAACTAATGAAAAACTGTTTTTT.

This chain links TRBV7-9 with TRBJ1-4, with 8 bases aligning to TRBD1. Germline CDR1 is SEHNR and CDR2 is FQNEAQ (reference sequence). The CDR3 contains 15 residues. V shed 4 bases and J 5 bases; nucleotides not matched to a gene: 6. CDR3 DNA sequence: TGTGCCAGCAGCTACGGACAGGGCCGGAATGAAAAACTGTTTTTT. It yields the protein CASSYGQGRNEKLFF.

The rearrangement links TRBV10-3 to TRBJ1-1; 7 bases fit TRBD1. Germline trimming cut 6 bases from V and 0 bases from J; bases unmatched to any gene: 4. Germline V CDR1 and CDR2: ENHRY, SYGVKD. The CDR3 has 14 residues. CDR3 DNA: TGTGCCATCAGACGAGGGGGCATGAACACTGAAGCTTTCTTT. This gives the protein CAIRRGGMNTEAFF.